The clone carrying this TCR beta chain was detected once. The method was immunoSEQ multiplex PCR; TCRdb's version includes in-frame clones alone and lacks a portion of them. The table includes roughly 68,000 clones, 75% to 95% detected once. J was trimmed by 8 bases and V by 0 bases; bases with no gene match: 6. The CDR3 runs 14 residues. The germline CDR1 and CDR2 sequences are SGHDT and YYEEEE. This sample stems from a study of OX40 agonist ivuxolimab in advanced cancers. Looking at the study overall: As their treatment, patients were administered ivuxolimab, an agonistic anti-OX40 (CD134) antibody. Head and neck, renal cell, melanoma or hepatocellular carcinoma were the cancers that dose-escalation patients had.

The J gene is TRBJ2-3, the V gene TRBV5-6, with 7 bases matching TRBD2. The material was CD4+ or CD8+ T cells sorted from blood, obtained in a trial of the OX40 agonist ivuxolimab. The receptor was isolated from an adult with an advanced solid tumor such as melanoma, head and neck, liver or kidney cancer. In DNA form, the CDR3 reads TGTGCCAGCAGCTTGGGAAGCGGGATAGGTACGCAGTATTTT. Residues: CASSLGSGIGTQYF.